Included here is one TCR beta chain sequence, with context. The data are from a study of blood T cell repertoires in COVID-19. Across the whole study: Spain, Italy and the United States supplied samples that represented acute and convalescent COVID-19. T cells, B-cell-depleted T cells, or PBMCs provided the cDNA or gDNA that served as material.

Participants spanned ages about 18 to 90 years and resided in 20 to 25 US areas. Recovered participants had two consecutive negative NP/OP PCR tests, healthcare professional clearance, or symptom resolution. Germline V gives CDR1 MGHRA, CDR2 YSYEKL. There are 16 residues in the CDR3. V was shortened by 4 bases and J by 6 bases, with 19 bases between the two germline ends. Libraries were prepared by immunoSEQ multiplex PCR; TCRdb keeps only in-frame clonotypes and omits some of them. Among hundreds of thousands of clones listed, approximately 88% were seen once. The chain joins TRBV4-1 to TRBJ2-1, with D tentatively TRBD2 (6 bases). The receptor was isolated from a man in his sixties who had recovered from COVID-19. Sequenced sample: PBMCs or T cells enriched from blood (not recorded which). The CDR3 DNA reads TGCGCCAGCAGCCTTCTCTCTAGCGCCCCATTCAATGAGCAGTTCTTC. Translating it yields CASSLLSSAPFNEQFF.